These 2 T cell receptor beta chains originate from one sample sequenced in a study of T-cell reconstitution after alpha-beta-depleted transplantation in children. Unique molecular identifiers were incorporated during preparation of the TCRbeta library. Via MiXCR, TCRdb re-called the PCR reads, giving one row per CDR3 protein. The sample holds 170,000 or so distinct CDR3 sequences, approximately 7% seen once. Sequencing used PBMCs from the stem cell graft donor, obtained from the stem cell graft. These receptors were obtained from a human donor who donated a stem cell graft to a child with Wiskott-Aldrich syndrome.

Only a few counts were recorded for this clonotype. This chain uses TRBV29-1 with TRBJ2-5, with D perhaps TRBD1 or TRBD2 (5 bases each). Trimming took 4 bases from V and 5 from J, leaving 14 bases between them. Germline V gene lookup returns CDR1 SQVTM and CDR2 ANQGSEA. The CDR3 runs 13 residues. The CDR3 DNA follows: TGCAGCGTTGCGGGACCAGGTCTGGAGACCCAGTACTTC. Translating gives CSVAGPGLETQYF.

This clonotype was picked up many times. The V gene is TRBV20-1, the J gene TRBJ2-5, with D unclear. The germline gives CDR1 DFQATT, CDR2 SNEGSKA (reference sequence). Trimming stripped 3 bases from V and 5 bases from J, with 22 bases between. This CDR3 spans 16 amino acids. DNA for the CDR3: TGCAGTGCTAGCACGTCTTTAGGCCCGTATTGGGAGACCCAGTACTTC. As protein: CSASTSLGPYWETQYF.